These 22 T cell receptor beta chains came from one sample sequenced in a study of OX40 agonist ivuxolimab in advanced cancers. Here immunoSEQ multiplex PCR was the method, and the copy in TCRdb shows in-frame clones only, minus some. This table holds roughly 90,000 clones, 70% to 90% found once. Specimen: CD4+ or CD8+ T cells sorted from blood, collected in a trial of the OX40 agonist ivuxolimab. The receptors stem from an adult with an advanced solid tumor such as melanoma, head and neck, liver or kidney cancer.

The chain links TRBV28 to TRBJ1-2; D is uncertain. CDR3 length: 14 amino acids. Germline CDR1 and CDR2: MDHEN and SYDVKM. Trimming took off 5 bases at V and 4 bases at J, with 14 bases between the two ends. The CDR3 loop is CASSPLGPGYGYTF. The CDR3 coding sequence is TGTGCCAGCAGTCCCCTTGGACCTGGCTATGGCTACACCTTC.

This chain connects TRBV5-5 to TRBJ1-4; 8 nucleotides match TRBD1. The V and J ends lost 4 bases and 8 bases, in that order; junction bases with no gene match: 13. Germline CDR1 SGHKS, CDR2 YYEKEE (reference sequence). The CDR3 spans 16 residues. The CDR3 loop reads CASSPGGQAAREKLFF. CDR3 DNA sequence: TGTGCCAGCAGCCCAGGGGGACAGGCGGCCCGGGAAAAACTGTTTTTT.

The chain couples TRBV7-9 to TRBJ2-1, with 7 bases lining up with TRBD2. The CDR3 has 17 amino acids. Per germline, CDR1 SEHNR and CDR2 FQNEAQ (reference sequence). Trimming cost V 4 bases and J 2 bases; bases outside gene matches: 11. CDR3 nucleotides: TGTGCCAGCAGCTCCCGGGTTAGCGGGTCTGCCTACAATGAGCAGTTCTTC. It encodes CASSSRVSGSAYNEQFF.

The J gene is TRBJ1-5, the V gene TRBV30; D perhaps matches TRBD1 (6 bases). The V gene lost 1 base and the J gene lost 9 bases, with 13 bases spanning the gap. Germline CDR1 GTSNPN, CDR2 SVGIG (reference sequence). The CDR3 loop spans 13 amino acids. The CDR3 nucleotides read TGTGCCTGGAGTGGTGTAGGGGGAGGGCCCCAGCATTTT. Translating gives CAWSGVGGGPQHF.

This chain links TRBV7-9 with TRBJ2-1; no clear D. This CDR3 contains 13 residues. The germline V gene has CDR1 SEHNR and CDR2 FQNEAQ (reference sequence). Deletions cut 3 bases from V and 7 bases from J, with 10 bases between. As DNA, the CDR3 is TGTGCCAGCAGCTTTACGAAGGAAAATGAGCAGTTCTTC. Protein: CASSFTKENEQFF.

J is TRBJ2-2 and V is TRBV28; the match to TRBD2 covers 9 bases. The V gene's germline CDR1 is MDHEN and CDR2 SYDVKM. The CDR3 extends over 14 amino acids. The junction had 7 bases not matched to a gene; V was cut back by 7 bases and J by 7 bases. The CDR3 DNA sequence: TGTGCCAGCATTGTTAGCGGGAGTGGCGGGGAGCTGTTTTTT. This sequence encodes CASIVSGSGGELFF.

The V and J genes are TRBV19 and TRBJ2-3; 7 bases are a match to TRBD1. This CDR3 comprises 14 residues. The germline gives CDR1 LNHDA, CDR2 SQIVND (reference sequence). V shed 10 bases and J 2 bases; nucleotides not matched to a gene: 9. CDR3 nucleotides: TGTGCCACCTCGGGACAGCTCTTCACAGATACGCAGTATTTT. This sequence encodes CATSGQLFTDTQYF.

This chain connects TRBV7-3 to TRBJ2-2; 11 bases match TRBD1. Germline V CDR1 and CDR2: SGHTA, FQGTGA. With 5 bases clipped from V and 5 bases from J, the junction kept 7 bases outside the gene matches. The CDR3 runs to 16 residues. CDR3 loop: CASSPRTGGRTGELFF. The CDR3 nucleotides are TGTGCCAGCAGCCCCCGGACAGGGGGCAGGACCGGGGAGCTGTTTTTT.

Here the CDR3 DNA reads TGTGCCAGCAGCCTCGGACAGGGCTGGGGCACAGATACGCAGTATTTT. Translating it yields CASSLGQGWGTDTQYF. J is TRBJ2-3 and V is TRBV11-3; 8 nucleotides align to TRBD1. The CDR3 spans 16 residues. Trimming at V came to 5 bases and at J to 1 base, leaving 8 bases not matched to a gene. CDR1 is SGHNT, CDR2 YENEEA, per germline. The full variable domain, rest sourced from reference TRBV11-3 and TRBJ2-3, is EAGVVQSPRYKIIEKKQPVAFWCNPISGHNTLYWYLQNLGQGPELLIRYENEEAVDDSQLPKDRFSAERLKGVDSTLKIQPAELGDSAVYLCASSLGQGWGTDTQYFGPGTRLTVL.

This chain uses TRBV7-3 with TRBJ1-1; 8 positions agree with TRBD1. Germline V gives CDR1 SGHTA, CDR2 FQGTGA. Trimming at V came to 1 base and at J to 11 bases, leaving 9 bases not matched to a gene. The CDR3 is 14 amino acids. The CDR3: CASSLIGSGGIAFF. CDR3 nucleotide sequence: TGTGCCAGCAGCTTAATAGGTTCAGGGGGCATCGCTTTCTTT.

J is TRBJ1-2 and V is TRBV19; 12 nucleotides agree with TRBD1. Germline loops: CDR1 LNHDA, CDR2 SQIVND (reference sequence). This CDR3 has 16 residues. Germline trimming cut 2 bases from V and 2 bases from J; bases unmatched to any gene: 3. CDR3 residues: CASSIPGTGGNYGYTF. The CDR3 coding sequence is TGTGCCAGTAGTATACCCGGGACAGGGGGCAACTATGGCTACACCTTC.

V is TRBV7-6 and J is TRBJ1-6, with D unclear. The germline CDR1 and CDR2 sequences are SGHVS and FNYEAQ. Between the trimmed V and J ends, which lost 2 bases and 5 bases, there was a span of 10 bases. The CDR3 length is 15 residues. The CDR3 DNA sequence: TGTGCCAGCAGCTTATCGGGTCAGAATAATTCACCCCTCCACTTT. Translating it yields CASSLSGQNNSPLHF.

In this sample, this clone turned up many times. V usage is TRBV7-2 and J usage is TRBJ1-5; D not resolved. Germline V gene sequence: CDR1 SGHTA, CDR2 FQGNSA. Trimming shortened V by 1 base and J by 6 bases, and 10 bases separated the two germline ends. CDR3 length: 14 residues. CDR3 in amino acids: CASSLGGFGQPQHF. As DNA, the CDR3 is TGTGCCAGCAGCTTAGGTGGTTTCGGTCAGCCCCAGCATTTT.

The rearrangement joins TRBV27 to TRBJ1-6; D is possibly TRBD1 (6 bases). Germline values: CDR1 MNHEY, CDR2 SMNVEV (reference sequence). The CDR3 runs 18 residues. The V end was cut by 5 bases, the J end by 0 bases, with 17 bases between. CDR3 DNA sequence: TGTGCCAGCAGTCGCCCAACAGGGCGTAGCTCCTATAATTCACCCCTCCACTTT. Protein product: CASSRPTGRSSYNSPLHF.

This clone was recorded only once. The chain couples TRBV5-1 to TRBJ1-1; possible D gene TRBD1, 6 bases. From germline, CDR1 is SGHRS and CDR2 YFSETQ. The CDR3 runs 14 residues. Trimming removed 0 bases at V and 11 bases at J, with 17 bases between. The CDR3 DNA sequence: TGCGCCAGCAGCTTGGCTTGGGACATGGATTGGGCTTTCTTT. It is translated as CASSLAWDMDWAFF.

This clone was seen only once. CDR3 residues: CAWSREGMSNQPQHF. Here the CDR3 DNA reads TGTGCCTGGAGTAGGGAGGGGATGAGCAATCAGCCCCAGCATTTT. The chain combines TRBV30 with TRBJ1-5; maybe TRBD1 (5 bases). The germline CDR1 and CDR2 sequences are GTSNPN and SVGIG (reference sequence). The V end lost 2 bases, the J end lost 1 base, and 12 bases lay between the germline ends. This CDR3 is 15 amino acids long. Looking up the rest from reference TRBV30 and TRBJ1-5 gives the full variable domain: SQTIHQWPATLVQPVGSPLSLECTVEGTSNPNLYWYRQAAGRGLQLLFYSVGIGQISSEVPQNLSASRPQDRQFILSSKKLLLSDSGFYLCAWSREGMSNQPQHFGDGTRLSIL.

V and J are TRBV13 and TRBJ2-6; no clear D gene. Germline CDR1 is PRHDT and CDR2 is FYEKMQ (reference sequence). The V end lost 0 bases, the J end lost 6 bases, and 0 bases lay between the germline ends. CDR3 length: 12 residues. CDR3 region: CASSLGANVLTF. Written as DNA, the CDR3 is TGTGCCAGCAGCTTAGGGGCCAACGTCCTGACTTTC.

The chain couples TRBV2 to TRBJ2-5, with 7 bases fitting TRBD1. The germline V gene has CDR1 SNHLY and CDR2 FYNNEI. The trim removed 11 bases at V and 0 bases at J, leaving 12 bases unmatched. This CDR3 spans 15 amino acids. The CDR3 DNA reads as TGTGCCTCCAGACAGGGATTAGGGTACCAAGAGACCCAGTACTTC. This translates into CASRQGLGYQETQYF.

The V call is TRBV7-8, the J call TRBJ2-4; D gene ambiguous. The CDR3 runs to 14 residues. The germline V and J ends were trimmed by 3 bases and 4 bases, with 10 bases remaining between them. CDR1 and CDR2 from the germline V gene are SGHVS and FQNEAQ. The CDR3 reads CASSLRQKKNIQYF. Here the CDR3 DNA reads TGTGCCAGCAGCTTGAGGCAGAAGAAAAACATTCAGTACTTC. Filled out from reference TRBV7-8 and TRBJ2-4, the complete variable domain reads GAGVSQSPRYKVAKRGQDVALRCDPISGHVSLFWYQQALGQGPEFLTYFQNEAQLDKSGLPSDRFFAERPEGSVSTLKIQRTQQEDSAVYLCASSLRQKKNIQYFGAGTRLSVL.

The rearrangement joins TRBV9 to TRBJ2-2; the D gene is possibly TRBD2 (5 bases). V shed 0 bases and J shed 7 bases, with 13 bases lying between them. The CDR3 extends over 15 amino acids. Germline V gene lookup returns CDR1 SGDLS and CDR2 YYNGEE. This chain's CDR3 is CASSVAGTRLGELFF. The CDR3 region has the DNA TGTGCCAGCAGCGTAGCTGGAACTAGACTCGGGGAGCTGTTTTTT.

The chain links TRBV6-4 to TRBJ2-7; maybe TRBD2 (6 bases). Trimming took 6 bases from V and 2 from J, leaving 11 bases between them. This CDR3 is built from 13 residues. The V gene's germline CDR1 is MRHNA and CDR2 SNTAGT. The CDR3 reads CASRRDGTYEQYF. DNA for the CDR3: TGTGCCAGCAGGCGGGATGGCACCTACGAGCAGTACTTC.

This clone was recorded a few times. The gene calls are TRBV30 and TRBJ2-2, with TRBD1 matching 7 bases. The V gene's germline CDR1 is GTSNPN and CDR2 SVGIG (reference sequence). CDR3 length equals 16 residues. The V segment lost 5 bases and the J segment 5 bases; nucleotides outside the gene matches: 14. CDR3 sequence (DNA): TGTGCCTGGGACGCCCTCGCAACAGGGGCGACCGGGGAGCTGTTTTTT. This translates into CAWDALATGATGELFF.